The sequence of this T cell receptor (beta chain) was determined in a study of graft-versus-host responses after intestinal transplantation. Study-level background: Multivisceral, liver-intestinal, or isolated intestinal grafts were transplanted into recipients. The recipients all started with anti-thymocyte globulin induction and then took tacrolimus and steroids for 2 to 4 years. Study-wide findings and caveats: Recipient marrow contained GvH clones, some of which appeared first in ileum or blood. Where graft-donor T cell macrochimerism was present, patients had high graft-versus-host to host-versus-graft clonal ratios in allografts.

Of note for this clone: The antigen is not known.

Sequencing was performed with immunoSEQ multiplex PCR; in TCRdb, only in-frame clones are kept and a portion is missing. The table has tens of thousands of clones, about 95% seen once. Trimming pared 2 bases from V and 5 bases from J, leaving 10 bases between. CDR1 and CDR2 from the germline V gene are MNHNY and SVGAGI (reference sequence). This CDR3 spans 15 amino acids. This rearrangement joins TRBV6-6 to TRBJ1-6; D remains ambiguous. This sequence was found in a human donor who was the organ donor for an intestinal transplant. The sample in question was unstimulated CD8+ T cells sorted from spleen or lymph node cells, obtained before transplant. The CDR3 protein is CASSYGTDNNSPLHF. The CDR3 DNA follows: TGTGCCAGCAGTTACGGAACAGACAATAATTCACCCCTCCACTTT.